This entry lists 8 T cell receptor beta chains sequenced from one sample in a study of human T cells and chemical hapten exposure. This sample's time point: healthy volunteer bleed at 2 weeks. Total RNA was isolated from unfractionated whole blood. TCRdb itself ran the RACE reads through MiXCR, one entry per CDR3 protein. The sample includes 50,000 or so distinct CDR3 sequences, around 4.5% of them seen just once. Sequencing used whole blood. The origin of the receptors is a human donor in good health. Some clones in this sample may be carry-over from other donors' samples.

This clonotype was seen at least ten times. CDR3 bases: TGCAGCGTTGAAGTGGACAGGGGAGCTGAAGCTTTCTTT. It translates to CSVEVDRGAEAFF. The V gene is TRBV29-1, the J gene TRBJ1-1; 9 nucleotides align to TRBD1. V trimming: 1 base; J trimming: 6 bases; junction bases outside the gene matches: 3. There are 13 residues in the CDR3. CDR1 is SQVTM, CDR2 ANQGSEA, per germline.

This clonotype was recorded a few times. The rearrangement links TRBV6-5 to TRBJ1-1, with a possible D match to TRBD1 (5 bases). Germline V CDR1 and CDR2: MNHEY, SVGAGI. Trimming removed 6 bases from V and 1 base from J, with 21 bases in between. The CDR3 totals 17 residues. Written as DNA, the CDR3 is TGTGCCAGCAGCCCTCCCCTGTGGGGGGGTAAGAACACTGAAGCTTTCTTT. Translated, it gives CASSPPLWGGKNTEAFF.

This clonotype showed up many times. The chain recombines TRBV28 with TRBJ2-1; D perhaps matches TRBD1 (5 bases). V lost 2 bases to trimming and J lost 7 bases, with 12 bases between them. The CDR3 has 14 amino acids. The germline CDR1 and CDR2 sequences are MDHEN and SYDVKM. CDR3 amino acids: CASSLHQGRNEQFF. CDR3 nucleotide sequence: TGTGCCAGCAGTTTACATCAGGGTAGGAATGAGCAGTTCTTC.

In regard to this clonotype: One junction end does not reproduce the germline sequence, and a read error may be involved. V gene TRBV9 combines with J gene TRBJ2-3, with no clear D. Looked up from germline, CDR1 is SGDLS and CDR2 is YYNGEE. This CDR3 contains 15 residues. The CDR3 region is CASSVGASLQDTQCF. In DNA form, the CDR3 reads TGTGCCAGCAGCGTAGGGGCTAGTCTCCAAGATACGCAGTGTTTT.

This clonotype has ten or more counts. This sequence joins TRBV24-1 and TRBJ2-2, with D possibly being TRBD2 (5 bases). Germline CDR1 and CDR2: KGHDR and SFDVKD. V lost 4 bases and J lost 0, with 14 bases in between. CDR3 length: 17 residues. The CDR3 region is CATSDPLSGSNTGELFF. The CDR3 region has the DNA TGTGCCACCAGTGACCCCCTCAGCGGCTCGAACACCGGGGAGCTGTTTTTT.

This clonotype was observed many times. The V call is TRBV29-1, the J call TRBJ2-3, with D unclear. CDR1 SQVTM and CDR2 ANQGSEA come from the germline V gene. V gave up 4 bases and J gave up 3 bases, with 8 bases separating them. There are 12 residues in the CDR3. The CDR3 DNA follows: TGCAGCGTTGTTATAGGGACAGATACGCAGTATTTT. Protein product: CSVVIGTDTQYF.

The rearrangement links TRBV10-3 to TRBJ1-5, with TRBD1 identical over 10 bases. The trim removed 4 bases at V and 2 bases at J, leaving 2 bases unmatched. CDR1 is ENHRY, CDR2 SYGVKD, per germline. CDR3 length equals 15 residues. The CDR3 sequence is CAISGQGAGNQPQHF. CDR3 nucleotide sequence: TGTGCCATCAGTGGACAGGGGGCTGGCAATCAGCCCCAGCATTTT.

This clonotype was seen ten or more times. V is TRBV29-1 and J is TRBJ2-5; possible D gene TRBD1, 6 bases. CDR1 and CDR2 from the germline V gene are SQVTM and ANQGSEA. The V gene lost 1 base and the J gene lost 4 bases, with 16 bases spanning the gap. The CDR3 contains 15 residues. The CDR3 region is CSVEGGQGIGETQYF. DNA for the CDR3: TGCAGCGTTGAAGGTGGCCAGGGGATAGGAGAGACCCAGTACTTC.